A single T cell receptor (beta chain) is shown here with its context. The CDR3 length is 14 residues. The ends lost 6 bases at V and 2 bases at J; junction bases unmatched: 5. Germline CDR1 is MDHEN and CDR2 is SYDVKM. TCRdb's copy holds only in-frame clones and misses some; the assay was immunoSEQ multiplex PCR. The sample holds some 60,000 clones, 91% seen once. This specimen belongs to a study of OX40 agonist ivuxolimab in advanced cancers. The sample consisted of CD4+ or CD8+ T cells sorted from blood, taken in a trial of the OX40 agonist ivuxolimab. The source is an adult with an advanced solid tumor such as melanoma, head and neck, liver or kidney cancer. J is TRBJ1-2 and V is TRBV28, with TRBD1 identical over 8 bases. This CDR3 is CASRSGGENYGYTF. CDR3 DNA sequence: TGTGCCAGCAGATCAGGGGGCGAGAACTATGGCTACACCTTC.